This entry describes one TCR beta chain. Its antigen is not known. These data are taken from a study of blood T cells in healthy people across ages. Study observations and caveats: Age showed a roughly linear inverse relationship with TCR beta diversity per million T cells. PBMCs that were unsorted prevented a conclusive naive versus antigen-experienced comparison.

The germline V gene has CDR1 MNHEY and CDR2 SVGEGT. The CDR3 is 14 residues long. The ends were cut back, 8 bases at V and 1 base at J, with 15 bases in the middle. PCR was performed a second time for about 6 to 12 cycles using a sample-barcoded 5' primer and a J-beta primer mix. Every molecule of cDNA carried a tag from a template-switch adaptor with 12 random nucleotides. Each single sample gave us at least 2.5 million CDR3-containing paired-end reads. MiXCR, run by TCRdb on the 5' RACE reads, gives a single entry per CDR3 protein. The sample carries 1.4 million or so distinct CDR3 sequences, 35% to 45% recorded once.

This TCR derives from a woman between 18 and 30 years old in good health. This chain connects TRBV6-2 or TRBV6-3 to TRBJ2-7; D gene uncertain. Sequenced input: blood. The CDR3 reads CASWVGDTSYEQYF. CDR3 bases: TGTGCCAGCTGGGTGGGCGATACTTCCTACGAGCAGTACTTC.